This T cell receptor beta chain was recorded in a study of molecular identifiers for immune sequencing clone quantification. Study details: Replicate runs used RNA from roughly 21,000 or 96,000 naive CD8 cells, which was split five ways into aliquots, and four of those aliquots were then sequenced. General observations from the study: Clone sizes that are highly expanded could be underestimated when identical TCR molecules share a barcode.

Using a CD8+CD4-CCR7+CD45RA+ phenotype, naive CD8 T cells were sorted. Libraries of bulk TCR were made by previously described methods (with listed TCR primers). From the PCR reads, TCRdb called clonotypes with MiXCR, one entry per CDR3 protein. Of about 510,000 distinct CDR3 sequences in the sample, roughly a fifth were seen once. This clonotype was detected ten times or more. Antigen unknown. This receptor was obtained from a human donor in good health. Some libraries in this study had Jurkat cell RNA spiked in. Material: naive CD8+ T cells from blood, with Jurkat cell RNA spiked in. Subset indicated: FACS-sorted CD8+CD4-CCR7+CD45RA+ naive T cells.

The CDR3 DNA is TGTGCCAGCAGTAGGACTAGCGGGATGTCAGACATTCAGTACTTC. This encodes CASSRTSGMSDIQYF. The chain joins TRBV6-2 or TRBV6-3 to TRBJ2-4, with TRBD2 identical over 12 bases. Trimming took 5 bases from V and 8 from J; bases not matched to a gene: 7. Per germline, CDR1 MNHEY and CDR2 SVGEGT. The CDR3 runs to 15 residues.